Below are 30 T cell receptor beta chains sequenced from a single sample in a study of patients and donors after allogeneic stem cell transplantation. TCRdb re-called the RT-PCR reads through MiXCR, storing one row per CDR3 protein. The data show about 150,000 distinct CDR3 sequences, over 30% seen once. Sequenced sample: blood, either unsorted or a sorted T cell fraction (not recorded which). The receptors were gathered from a human donor who was either an allogeneic HSCT recipient or a stem cell or donor lymphocyte infusion donor (not recorded which). It is not recorded whose cells these are; they may come from a transplant donor.

The chain employs TRBV7-9 and TRBJ2-5, with 10 nucleotides matching TRBD1. The CDR3 is 15 residues long. With 3 bases clipped from V and 5 bases from J, the junction kept 6 bases outside the gene matches. Germline V gene data show CDR1 as SEHNR and CDR2 as FQNEAQ (reference sequence). The CDR3: CASSFRTGGFETQYF. In DNA, the CDR3 is TGTGCCAGCAGCTTCCGGACAGGGGGTTTCGAGACCCAGTACTTC.

The genes are TRBV29-1 and TRBJ2-7, with 7 bases that match TRBD1. V shed 6 bases, J shed 2 bases, and the junction held 4 bases outside the gene matches. The CDR3 length is 12 residues. The V gene's germline CDR1 is SQVTM and CDR2 ANQGSEA. The CDR3 coding sequence is TGCAGCGTCGCGACAGGGCCCTACGAGCAGTACGTC. It is translated as CSVATGPYEQYV.

This clonotype was recorded once. The chain uses TRBV28 and TRBJ2-7, with TRBD1 matching 11 bases. There are 13 residues in the CDR3. V dropped 5 bases and J dropped 4; count of bases not matched to a gene: 1. Germline V gene sequence: CDR1 MDHEN, CDR2 SYDVKM. The CDR3, as DNA: TGTGCCAGCAGTGGACAGGGGGCTTACGAGCAGTACGTC. Translation gives CASSGQGAYEQYV.

The rearrangement links TRBV6-2 or TRBV6-3 to TRBJ1-5; D uncertain. The CDR3 covers 14 residues. V shed 2 bases and J shed 1 base, with 6 bases lying between them. The germline gives CDR1 MNHEY, CDR2 SVGEGT. The chain's CDR3 is CASSYPGSNQPQHF. The CDR3 nucleotides are TGTGCCAGCAGTTACCCCGGGAGCAATCAGCCCCAGCATTTT.

The chain carries TRBV9 and TRBJ2-5, with 7 bases aligning to TRBD2. This CDR3 region has 15 residues. The germline V gene encodes CDR1 SGDLS and CDR2 YYNGEE. V shed 0 bases, J shed 7 bases, and the junction held 9 bases outside the gene matches. The CDR3 DNA reads TGTGCCAGCAGCGTAGATGCGGGGGTAGCTGGGACCCAGTACTTC. Protein: CASSVDAGVAGTQYF.

The V call is TRBV27, the J call TRBJ2-2; maybe TRBD1 (6 bases). The germline V gene encodes CDR1 MNHEY and CDR2 SMNVEV (reference sequence). The germline V and J ends were trimmed by 8 bases and 0 bases, with 13 bases remaining between them. The CDR3 runs to 15 residues. CDR3: CASAPGTTNTGELFF. The CDR3 bases are TGTGCCAGCGCCCCCGGGACAACGAACACCGGGGAGCTGTTTTTT.

The chain has TRBV6-5 and TRBJ2-3, with a weak D call TRBD1 (6 bases). V was trimmed by 6 bases and J by 2 bases, leaving 12 bases between them. The germline V gene has CDR1 MNHEY and CDR2 SVGAGI. The CDR3 runs to 14 residues. The CDR3 spells CASSRDTFTDTQYF. CDR3 nucleotides: TGTGCCAGCAGCCGGGACACCTTCACAGATACGCAGTATTTT.

The chain carries TRBV20-1 and TRBJ1-2; a possible D gene is TRBD1 (6 bases). The CDR3 loop spans 14 amino acids. Trimming cost V 6 bases and J 0 bases, with 14 bases left between them. Germline V gene lookup returns CDR1 DFQATT and CDR2 SNEGSKA (reference sequence). The CDR3 nucleotides are TGCAGTGCAACCCGGGACAACTCTAACTATGGCTACACCTTC. As protein: CSATRDNSNYGYTF.

CDR3 protein: CASSSGGATGELFF. The CDR3 bases are TGTGCCAGCAGCTCAGGTGGGGCCACCGGGGAGCTGTTTTTT. The rearrangement joins TRBV12-3 or TRBV12-4 to TRBJ2-2; D might be TRBD1 (5 bases). CDR3 length: 14 amino acids. The V end was cut by 6 bases, the J end by 4 bases, with 12 bases between.

The rearrangement joins TRBV6-5 to TRBJ1-6, with D perhaps matching TRBD1 (6 bases). This CDR3 has 15 amino acids. Germline loops: CDR1 MNHEY, CDR2 SVGAGI. Trimming left V 5 bases short and J 9 bases short, with 17 bases between. The CDR3 bases are TGTGCCAGCAGTCAAACAGGGAAGGGGGTTTCACCCCTCCACTTT. This encodes CASSQTGKGVSPLHF.

This chain joins TRBV6-5 and TRBJ1-2; TRBD1 agrees at 7 bases. The junction had 8 bases not matched to a gene; V was cut back by 4 bases and J by 6 bases. Germline V gives CDR1 MNHEY, CDR2 SVGAGI. This CDR3 region has 14 residues. CDR3 coding DNA: TGTGCCAGCAGTTTGACCGGGACAGTCGATGGCTACACCTTC. Encoded protein: CASSLTGTVDGYTF.

This rearrangement joins TRBV18 to TRBJ1-1, with no clear D. The CDR3 extends over 13 amino acids. CDR1 is KGHSH and CDR2 is LQKENI in the germline V gene. Trimming took off 5 bases at V and 0 bases at J, with 7 bases between the two ends. The CDR3 region has the DNA TGTGCCAGCTCAACGAACGTGAACACTGAAGCTTTCTTT. This encodes CASSTNVNTEAFF.

V gene TRBV3-1 combines with J gene TRBJ2-3; 10 bases map to TRBD2. The CDR3 has 16 amino acids. Trimming cost V 4 bases and J 0 bases; bases outside gene matches: 4. The germline V gene has CDR1 LGHDT and CDR2 YNNKEL (reference sequence). The CDR3 DNA reads TGTGCCAGCAGCCTCCTAGCGGGGGCTAGCACAGATACGCAGTATTTT. Encoded protein: CASSLLAGASTDTQYF.

This clonotype has ten or more counts. This rearrangement joins TRBV28 to TRBJ1-2; 7 nucleotides agree with TRBD1. Germline CDR1 MDHEN, CDR2 SYDVKM. The ends lost 3 bases at V and 2 bases at J; junction bases unmatched: 6. CDR3 length: 15 residues. The CDR3 region is CASSLGRGQNYGYTF. DNA of the CDR3: TGTGCCAGCAGTTTGGGCCGGGGACAGAACTATGGCTACACCTTC.

The CDR3 region has the DNA TGCGCCAGCAGCCAAGATTTCGACCCGAAAAGGGCTAACTATGGCTACACCTTC. This translates into CASSQDFDPKRANYGYTF. The genes are TRBV4-3 and TRBJ1-2; D is ambiguous. The germline CDR1 and CDR2 sequences are LGHNA and YSLEER. The CDR3 is 18 residues long. V was clipped by 0 bases and J by 0 bases, with 17 bases between them.

CDR3 sequence reads: CASSYSRLANEQFF. The DNA for the CDR3 is TGTGCCAGCAGCTATTCGCGACTAGCAAATGAGCAGTTCTTC. The J gene is TRBJ2-1, the V gene TRBV7-6; 7 bases are a match to TRBD2. There are 14 residues in the CDR3. Trimming took 4 bases from V and 7 from J; bases not matched to a gene: 7. In germline, CDR1 is SGHVS, CDR2 FNYEAQ.

This clonotype was seen a handful of times. The genes are TRBV10-3 and TRBJ1-4, with D uncertain. Trimming removed 3 bases from V and 8 bases from J, with 13 bases in between. Germline V lookup: CDR1 ENHRY, CDR2 SYGVKD. There are 14 residues in the CDR3. The CDR3 bases are TGTGCCATCAGTGATGGAGGCCAGCCAGAAAAACTGTTTTTT. Translating gives CAISDGGQPEKLFF.

There are a few counts of this clonotype. The J gene is TRBJ2-3, the V gene TRBV28, with 13 bases fitting TRBD2. V shed 4 bases, J shed 6 bases, and the junction held 10 bases outside the gene matches. The CDR3 spans 17 residues. Germline CDR1 MDHEN, CDR2 SYDVKM. The CDR3 reads CASSSTSGGRPGDTQYF. The CDR3 nucleotides read TGTGCCAGCAGTTCGACTAGCGGGGGGCGTCCAGGGGATACGCAGTATTTT.

The chain recombines TRBV12-3 or TRBV12-4 with TRBJ1-2, with 7 bases lining up with TRBD1. V lost 6 bases, J lost 6 bases, and 7 bases stayed unmatched. The CDR3 totals 13 residues. The CDR3 sequence: CASRAQGNHGYTF. CDR3 coding DNA: TGTGCCAGCAGAGCACAGGGGAACCATGGCTACACCTTC.

In this sample, this clonotype turned up a few times. The chain recombines TRBV7-9 with TRBJ1-1; 8 nucleotides match TRBD1. The CDR3 consists of 13 residues. The V gene's germline CDR1 is SEHNR and CDR2 FQNEAQ (reference sequence). V shed 3 bases and J 6 bases; nucleotides not matched to a gene: 3. The CDR3 DNA is TGTGCCAGCAGCTTTGGACAGGGCCCTGAAGCTTTCTTT. Translated, it gives CASSFGQGPEAFF.

The chain combines TRBV27 with TRBJ2-1, with D possibly called TRBD1 or TRBD2 (5 bases each). Germline V gives CDR1 MNHEY, CDR2 SMNVEV (reference sequence). The CDR3 has 13 amino acids. V shed 6 bases and J shed 4 bases, with 10 bases lying between them. The CDR3 DNA follows: TGTGCCAGCAGCCGGGACGCGTACAATGAGCAGTTCTTC. This codes for CASSRDAYNEQFF.

This clonotype occurred a few times. This chain connects TRBV12-3 or TRBV12-4 to TRBJ1-2; 8 bases agree with TRBD1. Losses at the gene ends were 3 bases for V and 4 bases for J; bases not matched to a gene: 10. This CDR3 is built from 16 residues. The CDR3 DNA sequence: TGTGCCAGCAGTTTGGCATCAGGGGGCGTCGGCTATGGCTACACCTTC. This codes for CASSLASGGVGYGYTF.

J is TRBJ2-4 and V is TRBV7-3; TRBD2 matches 12 bases. The germline gives CDR1 SGHTA, CDR2 FQGTGA. This CDR3 contains 18 residues. The J segment lost 2 bases and the V segment lost 2 bases, leaving 7 bases of the junction unmatched. Here the CDR3 DNA reads TGTGCCAGCAGCTTACCCTGGACTAGCGGGGTTTCCAAAAACATTCAGTACTTC. It yields the protein CASSLPWTSGVSKNIQYF.

The V and J genes are TRBV6-5 and TRBJ1-2, with D perhaps matching TRBD1 (6 bases). This CDR3 is 13 amino acids long. V was clipped by 5 bases and J by 8 bases, with 15 bases between them. Germline V lookup: CDR1 MNHEY, CDR2 SVGAGI. The CDR3 bases are TGTGCCAGCAGTCACACGGGGGCGGGAGGCTACACCTTC. Encoded protein: CASSHTGAGGYTF.

In DNA, the CDR3 is TGTGCCACCAGTCTTTTGGCCTCGCCTAATAATTCACCCCTCCACTTT. This gives the protein CATSLLASPNNSPLHF. This sequence joins TRBV24-1 and TRBJ1-6; D remains unclear. The CDR3 loop spans 16 amino acids. Germline V lookup: CDR1 KGHDR, CDR2 SFDVKD. The V gene lost 6 bases and the J gene lost 5 bases, with 16 bases spanning the gap.

Regarding this clonotype: The CDR3 end shows no conserved phenylalanine or tryptophan, and so a read error is likely. The rearrangement uses TRBV7-2 and TRBJ1-6; D unresolved. The CDR3 spans 16 residues. V was pared by 3 bases and J by 0 bases, with 9 bases between. Germline loops: CDR1 SGHTA, CDR2 FQGNSA. The DNA of the CDR3 is TGTGCCAGCAGCTTCGGACGTCCCTCCTATAATTCACCCCTCCACTTG. It translates to CASSFGRPSYNSPLHL.

This clonotype was seen only a few times. This chain links TRBV29-1 with TRBJ1-3; tentative D call: TRBD1 (6 bases). In germline, CDR1 is SQVTM, CDR2 ANQGSEA. The V gene lost 7 bases and the J gene lost 8 bases, with 15 bases spanning the gap. The CDR3 contains 12 residues. The CDR3 is CSGTANSDTIYF. CDR3 nucleotide sequence: TGCAGCGGGACAGCGAACAGTGACACCATATATTTT.

The CDR3 spells CASGLATGTHTSDTQYF. The CDR3, as DNA: TGTGCTAGTGGTTTGGCCACAGGGACACACACATCAGATACGCAGTATTTT. V gene TRBV12-5 combines with J gene TRBJ2-3; D perhaps matches TRBD1 (6 bases). CDR1 and CDR2 from the germline V gene are LGHNT and FRNRAP. The CDR3 spans 17 residues. The V end lost 1 base, the J end lost 4 bases, and 18 bases lay between the germline ends.

This clonotype occurred a few times. The gene calls are TRBV6-6 and TRBJ1-1; D not certain. V lost 2 bases and J 2 bases, leaving 18 bases between the germline ends. The CDR3 length is 17 residues. Germline CDR1 reads MNHNY; CDR2 reads SVGAGI (reference sequence). The CDR3 protein is CASSYRALSTQNTEAFF. For the CDR3, the DNA is TGTGCCAGCAGTTACCGAGCCCTCTCTACTCAAAACACTGAAGCTTTCTTT.

This clonotype was seen more than once but under ten times. The genes are TRBV5-1 and TRBJ1-2; TRBD1 is a possible D gene (5 bases). This CDR3 spans 14 amino acids. Germline lookup yields CDR1 SGHRS and CDR2 YFSETQ. V was clipped by 3 bases and J by 4 bases, with 13 bases between them. The CDR3 DNA follows: TGCGCCAGCAGCTCCTCGAGGGACGGCTATGGCTACACCTTC. It yields the protein CASSSSRDGYGYTF.